One and the same sample provided the 15 T cell receptor beta chains below, sequenced in a study of T cell responses to AZD1222 COVID-19 vaccine. Libraries were prepared by immunoSEQ multiplex PCR; TCRdb keeps only in-frame clonotypes and omits some of them. The table lists under 150,000 clones, around 90% of them singletons. The specimen comprised peripheral blood, sampled on day 0 of AZD1222 vaccination. The receptors here all came from an adult in good health.

The V call is TRBV12-5, the J call TRBJ1-1; D is possibly TRBD1 (5 bases). The ends were cut back, 0 bases at V and 5 bases at J, with 7 bases in the middle. Germline CDR1 and CDR2: LGHNT and FRNRAP. This CDR3 contains 13 residues. The CDR3 sequence: CASGLVWGTEAFF. The CDR3 DNA sequence: TGTGCTAGTGGTTTGGTATGGGGGACTGAAGCTTTCTTT. The full variable domain, with the rest looked up from reference TRBV12-5 and TRBJ1-1, is DARVTQTPRHKVTEMGQEVTMRCQPILGHNTVFWYRQTMMQGLELLAYFRNRAPLDDSGMPKDRFSAEMPDATLATLKIQPSEPRDSAVYFCASGLVWGTEAFFGQGTRLTVV.

This clone has a single count. The chain recombines TRBV5-4 with TRBJ2-1; no firm D call. Deletions cut 4 bases from V and 12 bases from J, with 11 bases between. The CDR3 extends over 11 amino acids. The germline V gene encodes CDR1 SGHNT and CDR2 YYREEE (reference sequence). CDR3 residues: CASSGRNAQFF. In nucleotides, the CDR3 is TGTGCCAGCAGCGGCCGGAACGCGCAGTTCTTC.

The chain joins TRBV30 to TRBJ1-6; no clear D. V lost 7 bases and J lost 7, with 17 bases in between. This CDR3 comprises 14 residues. Germline V gene lookup returns CDR1 GTSNPN and CDR2 SVGIG (reference sequence). The CDR3 loop is CALLRNTQNSPLHF. CDR3 in DNA: TGTGCCTTACTCAGGAACACACAGAATTCACCCCTCCACTTT.

J is TRBJ2-7 and V is TRBV28; 7 positions agree with TRBD1. CDR1 and CDR2 from the germline V gene are MDHEN and SYDVKM. Germline trimming cut 2 bases from V and 5 bases from J; bases unmatched to any gene: 6. The CDR3 consists of 14 residues. CDR3 region: CASSLPTGVHEQYF. As DNA, the CDR3 is TGTGCCAGCAGTTTACCTACAGGGGTCCACGAGCAGTACTTC. The entire variable domain, with the rest obtained from reference TRBV28 and TRBJ2-7, is as follows: DVKVTQSSRYLVKRTGEKVFLECVQDMDHENMFWYRQDPGLGLRLIYFSYDVKMKEKGDIPEGYSVSREKKERFSLILESASTNQTSMYLCASSLPTGVHEQYFGPGTRLTVT.

This clone was counted only a few times. The chain has TRBV5-1 and TRBJ1-3; perhaps TRBD1 as D (6 bases). The CDR3 length is 18 residues. Trimming removed 0 bases at V and 4 bases at J, with 20 bases between. Germline loops: CDR1 SGHRS, CDR2 YFSETQ. The CDR3 DNA is TGCGCCAGCAGCTTGGGATCCACCAGGCAGGGACAAGGAAACACCATATATTTT. Its protein product is CASSLGSTRQGQGNTIYF.

The V and J genes are TRBV28 and TRBJ2-7; TRBD1 is a possible D gene (5 bases). CDR1 is MDHEN, CDR2 SYDVKM, per germline. The CDR3 runs to 16 residues. Trimming removed 4 bases at V and 0 bases at J, with 16 bases between. The CDR3 coding sequence is TGTGCCAGCAGTTCTCCATGGGGCCGCACCTCCTACGAGCAGTACTTC. Translated: CASSSPWGRTSYEQYF.

The gene calls are TRBV19 and TRBJ2-2, with TRBD2 identical over 7 bases. This CDR3 is built from 18 residues. Germline CDR1 is LNHDA and CDR2 is SQIVND (reference sequence). The V and J ends lost 5 bases and 0 bases, in that order; junction bases with no gene match: 12. CDR3 DNA: TGTGCCAGTAGTTGGGTAGCGGGCGCCGCCTCGAACACCGGGGAGCTGTTTTTT. Translating it yields CASSWVAGAASNTGELFF.

This chain links TRBV20-1 with TRBJ1-1; no clear D gene. The CDR3 extends over 16 amino acids. The ends were cut back, 3 bases at V and 0 bases at J, with 17 bases in the middle. Germline V gene lookup returns CDR1 DFQATT and CDR2 SNEGSKA (reference sequence). This chain's CDR3 is CSASGIGFFLNTEAFF. CDR3 DNA sequence: TGCAGTGCTAGTGGGATCGGGTTCTTTTTGAACACTGAAGCTTTCTTT.

The chain joins TRBV7-6 to TRBJ2-6; D call uncertain. The CDR3 extends over 15 amino acids. Germline V gene data show CDR1 as SGHVS and CDR2 as FNYEAQ. The V gene lost 4 bases and the J gene lost 0 bases, with 7 bases spanning the gap. The CDR3 region has the DNA TGTGCCAGCAGCTCCACCCCCTCTGGGGCCAACGTCCTGACTTTC. Translating it yields CASSSTPSGANVLTF.

In its sample, this clone was seen once. The rearrangement links TRBV4-1 to TRBJ1-1; 8 bases are shared with TRBD1. Germline CDR1 is MGHRA and CDR2 is YSYEKL. Germline trimming cut 1 base from V and 0 bases from J; bases unmatched to any gene: 16. The CDR3 extends over 20 amino acids. The CDR3 nucleotides read TGCGCCAGCAGCCAAGGAGAAACAAGCGGACAGGGTACGCTGAACACTGAAGCTTTCTTT. Its translation: CASSQGETSGQGTLNTEAFF.

The genes are TRBV5-1 and TRBJ1-1, with D perhaps TRBD1 (5 bases). Germline CDR1 SGHRS, CDR2 YFSETQ. Trimming stripped 5 bases from V and 1 base from J, with 12 bases between. This CDR3 spans 14 amino acids. The CDR3 sequence is CASSNGQPNTEAFF. Written as DNA, the CDR3 is TGCGCCAGCAGTAACGGACAACCGAACACTGAAGCTTTCTTT.

This chain connects TRBV3-1 (or the pseudogene TRBV3-2) to TRBJ1-2; the D gene is possibly TRBD1 (5 bases). The V gene lost 4 bases and the J gene lost 7 bases, with 10 bases spanning the gap. Per the germline V gene, CDR1 is LGHDT and CDR2 is YNNKEL (reference sequence). The CDR3 covers 12 residues. CDR3 bases: TGTGCCAGCAGCCGACGGGACTTTGGCTACACCTTC. As protein: CASSRRDFGYTF.

The chain recombines TRBV12-3 or TRBV12-4 with TRBJ1-5, with TRBD1 as a possible D gene (5 bases). The CDR3 has 13 amino acids. V lost 2 bases to trimming and J lost 7 bases, with 9 bases between them. Here the CDR3 DNA reads TGTGCCAGCAGTTTATCAGGGTCCCAGCCCCAGCATTTT. This translates into CASSLSGSQPQHF.

The chain recombines TRBV5-6 with TRBJ2-7; 13 nucleotides agree with TRBD2. The CDR3 loop spans 14 amino acids. Germline V gene sequence: CDR1 SGHDT, CDR2 YYEEEE. Trimming removed 5 bases from V and 6 bases from J; junction bases left unmatched: 5. In DNA, the CDR3 is TGTGCCAGCAGTGACGGACTAGCGGGGGTCGAGCAGTACTTC. It specifies CASSDGLAGVEQYF.

The rearrangement links TRBV20-1 to TRBJ1-1; D gene unclear. The length of the CDR3 is 13 residues. The V and J ends lost 3 bases and 1 base respectively, with 9 bases between them. The V gene's germline CDR1 is DFQATT and CDR2 SNEGSKA (reference sequence). DNA of the CDR3: TGCAGTGCTAGTACGATCAAGAACACTGAAGCTTTCTTT. Its protein product is CSASTIKNTEAFF.